These 10 T cell receptor beta chains were all obtained from the same sample, sequenced in a study of blood T cell repertoires in COVID-19. The repertoire was sequenced with immunoSEQ multiplex PCR; TCRdb's copy has only in-frame clones and lacks some. The sample lists fewer than 65,000 clones; 86% were seen once. The sequencing sample was made of peripheral blood. All receptors come from a woman of 80 years or more with acute or convalescent COVID-19.

The rearrangement uses TRBV7-9 and TRBJ2-1; maybe TRBD1 (6 bases). V was pared by 3 bases and J by 7 bases, with 10 bases between. The CDR3 has 13 residues. The germline V gene encodes CDR1 SEHNR and CDR2 FQNEAQ (reference sequence). Here the CDR3 reads CASSFNTGNEQFF. Here the CDR3 DNA reads TGTGCCAGCAGCTTCAACACAGGGAATGAGCAGTTCTTC.

The V gene is TRBV19, the J gene TRBJ1-2; D remains unclear. CDR1 and CDR2 from the germline V gene are LNHDA and SQIVND (reference sequence). Trimming left V 8 bases short and J 0 bases short, with 10 bases between. The CDR3 extends over 13 amino acids. As DNA, the CDR3 is TGTGCCAGTCGGGGAGGGTCTAACTATGGCTACACCTTC. This codes for CASRGGSNYGYTF. Full variable domain (rest looked up from reference TRBV19 and TRBJ1-2): DGGITQSPKYLFRKEGQNVTLSCEQNLNHDAMYWYRQDPGQGLRLIYYSQIVNDFQKGDIAEGYSVSREKKESFPLTVTSAQKNPTAFYLCASRGGSNYGYTFGSGTRLTVV.

V gene TRBV7-3 combines with J gene TRBJ2-1; perhaps TRBD2 as D (5 bases). The germline gives CDR1 SGHTA, CDR2 FQGTGA. Trimming removed 5 bases at V and 10 bases at J, with 18 bases between. The CDR3 totals 14 residues. The CDR3 loop reads CASSPGREMGEQFF. CDR3 coding DNA: TGTGCCAGCAGCCCGGGAAGAGAGATGGGAGAGCAGTTCTTC.

V is TRBV19 and J is TRBJ1-2; maybe TRBD1 (5 bases). The CDR3 contains 15 residues. Germline lookup yields CDR1 LNHDA and CDR2 SQIVND (reference sequence). The germline V and J ends were trimmed by 5 bases and 8 bases, with 21 bases remaining between them. This CDR3 is CASSFAGTGGGGYTF. The CDR3 DNA follows: TGTGCCAGTAGTTTCGCCGGGACGGGGGGAGGAGGCTACACCTTC.

V is TRBV15 and J is TRBJ2-5; D uncertain. The CDR3 is 14 amino acids. CDR1 is LNHNV, CDR2 YYDKDF, per germline (reference sequence). V was cut by 0 bases and J by 2 bases, with 7 bases left in between. The CDR3 is CATSRDGQQETQYF. The CDR3 nucleotides are TGTGCCACCAGCAGAGATGGCCAGCAAGAGACCCAGTACTTC.

This clone is a singleton in its sample. This chain uses TRBV29-1 with TRBJ2-1, with 11 bases lining up with TRBD2. The germline V gene has CDR1 SQVTM and CDR2 ANQGSEA. The V gene end was trimmed by 6 bases and the J gene end by 10 bases; junction bases not matched to a gene: 8. The CDR3 loop spans 13 amino acids. CDR3 sequence reads: CSVGTSGAGEQFF. The CDR3 DNA is TGCAGCGTCGGGACTAGCGGAGCTGGGGAGCAGTTCTTC.

The genes are TRBV19 and TRBJ1-1, with 7 bases that match TRBD1. The CDR3 is 13 residues long. Trimming took 8 bases from V and 1 from J; bases not matched to a gene: 4. The V gene's germline CDR1 is LNHDA and CDR2 SQIVND (reference sequence). CDR3 protein: CASGDRSNTEAFF. DNA for the CDR3: TGTGCCAGTGGGGACAGATCGAACACTGAAGCTTTCTTT.

The chain joins TRBV3-1 (or the pseudogene TRBV3-2) to TRBJ2-7; 12 positions match TRBD2. Germline values: CDR1 LGHDT, CDR2 YNNKEL (reference sequence). J gave up 7 bases and V 1 base, and 5 bases lay outside the gene matches. This CDR3 contains 15 residues. The CDR3 here is CASSQGTSGIGEQYF. Written as DNA, the CDR3 is TGTGCCAGCAGCCAAGGGACTAGCGGGATCGGGGAGCAGTACTTC.

The chain links TRBV10-2 to TRBJ1-2; D might be TRBD1 (6 bases). Trimming removed 0 bases at V and 5 bases at J, with 13 bases between. Germline-derived CDR1 and CDR2 are WSHSY and SAAADI. The CDR3 runs to 15 residues. This chain's CDR3 is CASSESRGISYGYTF. The CDR3 DNA follows: TGCGCCAGCAGTGAGTCCAGGGGAATTAGTTATGGCTACACCTTC.

The chain combines TRBV19 with TRBJ2-2; D is perhaps TRBD1 (5 bases). Between the trimmed V and J ends, which lost 0 bases and 0 bases, there was a span of 14 bases. The CDR3 spans 18 residues. Germline loops: CDR1 LNHDA, CDR2 SQIVND (reference sequence). CDR3 nucleotides: TGTGCCAGTAGTATAGATCTAACAGGACCGGCGAACACCGGGGAGCTGTTTTTT. This translates into CASSIDLTGPANTGELFF.